This T cell receptor beta chain emerged from a study of blood T cells in healthy people across ages (dated by TCRdb to between 2015 and 2017). Looking at the study overall: In model experiments, template switching captured about one uniquely barcoded TCR beta cDNA molecule for every two T cells. Age-related changes in TCR beta repertoire diversity were measured in the study by deep sequencing normalized with unique cDNA molecular identifiers. Using the same blood draw, the study looked at two additional independent replicas of 1 million unique cDNA reads for two donors, one aged 18 to 29 and the other aged 80 or older. The donors were split into four age groups: young (average 16 years), middle-aged (more than 35), aged (approximately 60) and long-lived (roughly 86). To avoid experimental bias, donors of different ages were distributed randomly across sequencing lanes.

The approximately 40 donors, aged 6 to 90 years, were systemically healthy Caucasian individuals from Russia. Each donor gave approximately 9.3 milliliters of peripheral blood, collected into EDTA-treated Vacutainer tubes. PBMCs were isolated by Ficoll-Paque density-gradient centrifugation, with at least 6 million obtained per sample. Trizol reagent was used to extract total RNA from the PBMCs, yielding at least 5 micrograms per sample. For every donor, flow cytometry on a PBMC aliquot measured the percentage of naive CD45RAhigh/CD27high T cells. V is reduced by 4 bases and J by 4 bases, leaving a spacing of 14 bases between them. CDR1 and CDR2 are drawn from the germline V gene: SGHDN, FVKESK. Spanning cysteine to phenylalanine, the CDR3 consists of 15 amino acids. Just the 45-base CDR3 DNA is kept, in frame starting at base 1. Library method: 5' RACE. This sample was sequenced with an Illumina HiSeq 2500. The second PCR ran for roughly 7 to 11 cycles and used a J-beta primer mix along with a sample-barcoded 5' primer. Each TCR beta cDNA molecule received a unique molecular identifier from a template-switch 5' adaptor carrying 12 random nucleotides. Each sample yielded at least 3 million CDR3-containing paired-end reads. First-strand cDNA was synthesized from all RNA with the Mint cDNA synthesis kit, primed by a TRBC-specific oligonucleotide. All cDNA was treated with uracil-DNA glycosylase and then went through a first 18-cycle PCR with the universal primers M1SS and BC2_uni_R. Concerning the study's data processing: Each sample was normalized by randomly selecting 1 million high-quality reads, each carrying a distinct molecular identifier. Instead of being binned into consensus sequences, reads with shared molecular identifiers were discarded. MiTCR, with a Q25 quality threshold and the strictest error-elimination algorithm, was used for CDR3 identification, clonotype clustering and error correction. A nonparametric unseen species model using Euler transformation provided a lower-bound estimate of total TCR beta diversity. Using fastp trimming at Q25 and MiXCR clonotype assembly, TCRdb reanalyzed the public sequencing data and kept in-frame beta chains. Identical CDR3 protein sequences are pooled into one entry, listed with their most common genes and DNA. The V and J calls were determined by TCRdb, not by the authors. This sample lists more than 650,000 distinct CDR3 sequences; about 20% were detected once. Jointly, the top ten make up around 22% of the sample.

To note about this clonotype: Its antigen remains unidentified. No base quality information exists; no much larger clone differs at one position.

General study outcomes and caveats: Conclusive comparison of naive and antigen-experienced compartments was prevented by the profiling of bulk unsorted PBMCs. Total diversity estimates from one million sequenced T cells were considered lower bounds and underestimates. Compared with the aged group, the long-lived group had more naive CD4+ T cells, fewer expanded clones and increased TCR diversity, a pattern suggesting age selection. Because donor CMV infection status was unknown, age-related changes in expanded clonotypes were potentially confounded. As age increased, observed TCR beta diversity per million T cells dropped in a roughly linear way, and a significant reduction was already evident by age around 41. There was a strong correlation between observed TCR beta diversity and the percentage of naive T cells measured by flow cytometry.

The material sequenced was blood. This sequence was found in a man aged 70 or older in good health. The chain uses TRBV14 and TRBJ2-4, with a weak D call of TRBD1 (6 bases match). The DNA is as follows: TGTGCCAGCAGCCGGATGGGGGCGGCGAAAAACATTCAGTACTTC. Its translation reads: CASSRMGAAKNIQYF.